This T cell receptor beta chain was retrieved from a study of Graves' ophthalmopathy and Graves' hyperthyroidism. The study, taken as a whole, reports: Blood also harbored most expanded thyroid clonotypes above 0.001 frequency.

Beta-chain TCR CDR3 regions were amplified from RNA transcripts. In the first round, RT-PCR was carried out with HTBI primers, and a multiplex PCR formed the second round. TCRdb ran MiXCR on the multiplex PCR reads and lists one entry per CDR3 protein. The profile covers over a million distinct CDR3 sequences, with less than 45% appearing a single time and roughly 11% taken by the ten largest. Hyperthyroidism patients, aged 18 to 65, were newly diagnosed, under 2 months' duration. Clinicians made diagnoses from clinical symptoms, serum thyroxine, TRAb, thyroid ultrasound and orbital computed tomography. Germline V gives CDR1 DFQATT, CDR2 SNEGSKA (reference sequence). V shed 6 bases and J shed 1 base, with 15 bases lying between them. This CDR3 has 14 residues. This clonotype was recorded at least ten times. Antigen specificity is unknown.

The sample was peripheral blood or thyroid tissue (not recorded which). This chain links TRBV20-1 with TRBJ1-1, with unresolved D. The source is an adult man with Graves' hyperthyroidism. The CDR3 sequence is CSAGGGRGNTEAFF. CDR3 coding DNA: TGCAGTGCCGGAGGAGGGCGCGGGAACACTGAAGCTTTCTTT.